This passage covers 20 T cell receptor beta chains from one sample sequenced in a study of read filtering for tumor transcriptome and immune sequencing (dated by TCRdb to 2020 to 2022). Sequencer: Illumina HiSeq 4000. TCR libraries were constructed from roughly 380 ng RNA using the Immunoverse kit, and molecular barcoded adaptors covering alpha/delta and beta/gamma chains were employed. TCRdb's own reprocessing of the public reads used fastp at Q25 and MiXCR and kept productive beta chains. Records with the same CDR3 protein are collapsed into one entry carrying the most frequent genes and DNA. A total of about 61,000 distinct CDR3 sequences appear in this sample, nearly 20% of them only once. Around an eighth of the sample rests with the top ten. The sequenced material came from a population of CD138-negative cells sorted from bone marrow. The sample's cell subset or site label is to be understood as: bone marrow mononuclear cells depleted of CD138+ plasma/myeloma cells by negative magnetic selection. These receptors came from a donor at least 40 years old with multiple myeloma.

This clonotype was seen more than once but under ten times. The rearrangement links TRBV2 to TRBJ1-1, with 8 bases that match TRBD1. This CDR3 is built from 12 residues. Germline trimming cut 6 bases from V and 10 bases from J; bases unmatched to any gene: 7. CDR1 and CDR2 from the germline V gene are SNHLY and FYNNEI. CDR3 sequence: CASRRGTGGAFF. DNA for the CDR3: TGTGCCAGCAGACGAGGGACAGGCGGAGCTTTCTTT.

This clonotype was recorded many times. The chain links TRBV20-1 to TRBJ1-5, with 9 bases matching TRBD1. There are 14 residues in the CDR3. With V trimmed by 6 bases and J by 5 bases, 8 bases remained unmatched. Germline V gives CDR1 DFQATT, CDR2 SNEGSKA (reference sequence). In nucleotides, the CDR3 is TGCAGTGCAACACCCGACAGGGGGTATCAGCCCCAGCATTTT. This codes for CSATPDRGYQPQHF.

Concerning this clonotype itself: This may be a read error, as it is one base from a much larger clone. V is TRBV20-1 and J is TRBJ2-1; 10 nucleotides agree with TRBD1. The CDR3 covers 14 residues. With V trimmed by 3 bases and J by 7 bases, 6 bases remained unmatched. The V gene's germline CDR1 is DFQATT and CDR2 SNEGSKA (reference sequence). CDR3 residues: CSARDRGISNEQFF. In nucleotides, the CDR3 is TGCAGTGCTAGGGACAGGGGGATATCGAATGAGCAGTTCTTC.

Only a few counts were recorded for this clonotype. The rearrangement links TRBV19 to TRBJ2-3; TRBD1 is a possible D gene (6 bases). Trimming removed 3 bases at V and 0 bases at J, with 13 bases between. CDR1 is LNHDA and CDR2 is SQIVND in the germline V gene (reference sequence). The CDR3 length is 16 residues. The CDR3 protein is CASSMVTGASTDTQYF. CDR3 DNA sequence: TGTGCCAGTAGTATGGTGACAGGAGCTAGCACAGATACGCAGTATTTT.

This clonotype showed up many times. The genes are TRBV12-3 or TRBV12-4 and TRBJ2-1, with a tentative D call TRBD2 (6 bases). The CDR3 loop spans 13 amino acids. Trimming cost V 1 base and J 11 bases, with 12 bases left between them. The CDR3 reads CASSLGGVKQQFF. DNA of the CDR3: TGTGCCAGCAGTTTAGGGGGGGTCAAGCAGCAGTTCTTC.

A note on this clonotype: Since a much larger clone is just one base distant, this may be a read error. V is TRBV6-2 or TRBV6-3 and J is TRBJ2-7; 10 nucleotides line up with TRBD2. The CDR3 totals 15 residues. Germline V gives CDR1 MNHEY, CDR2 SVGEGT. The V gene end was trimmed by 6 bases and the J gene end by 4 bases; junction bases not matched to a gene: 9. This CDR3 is CASREWASGGYEQYF. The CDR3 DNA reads TGTGCCAGCAGGGAGTGGGCTAGCGGGGGTTACGAGCAGTACTTC.

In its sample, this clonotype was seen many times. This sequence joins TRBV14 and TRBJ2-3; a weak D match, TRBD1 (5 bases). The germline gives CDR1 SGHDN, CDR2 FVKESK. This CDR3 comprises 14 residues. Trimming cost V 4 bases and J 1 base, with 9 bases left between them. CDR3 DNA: TGTGCCAGCAGCCGAACAGGAGGCACAGATACGCAGTATTTT. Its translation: CASSRTGGTDTQYF.

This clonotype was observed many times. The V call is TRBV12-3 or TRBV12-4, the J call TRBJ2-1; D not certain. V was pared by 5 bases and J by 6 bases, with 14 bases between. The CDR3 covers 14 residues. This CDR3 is CASSPRIGVNEQFF. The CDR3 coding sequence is TGTGCCAGCAGTCCCCGCATTGGGGTCAATGAGCAGTTCTTC.

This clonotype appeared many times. CDR3 sequence (DNA): TGTGCCAGCAGCCGGGAGGTACTTTCCCTCTACAATGAGCAGTTCTTC. Protein: CASSREVLSLYNEQFF. V gene TRBV12-3 or TRBV12-4 combines with J gene TRBJ2-1; 7 nucleotides agree with TRBD2. The CDR3 covers 16 residues. Losses at the gene ends were 6 bases for V and 3 bases for J; bases not matched to a gene: 11.

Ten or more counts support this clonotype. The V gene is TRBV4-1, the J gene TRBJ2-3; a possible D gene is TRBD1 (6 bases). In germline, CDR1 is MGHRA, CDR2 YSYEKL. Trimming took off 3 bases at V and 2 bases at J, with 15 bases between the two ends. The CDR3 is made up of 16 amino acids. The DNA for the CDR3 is TGCGCCAGCAGCCAGCTCCAGGGGCGGCTCACAGATACGCAGTATTTT. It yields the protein CASSQLQGRLTDTQYF.

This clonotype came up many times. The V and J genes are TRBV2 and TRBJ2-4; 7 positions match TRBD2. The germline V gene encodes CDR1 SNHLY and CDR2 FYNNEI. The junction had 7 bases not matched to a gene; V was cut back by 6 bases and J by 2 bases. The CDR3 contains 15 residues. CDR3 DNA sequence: TGTGCCAGCAGGAAAGGCGGGGGACCCAAAAACATTCAGTACTTC. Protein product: CASRKGGGPKNIQYF.

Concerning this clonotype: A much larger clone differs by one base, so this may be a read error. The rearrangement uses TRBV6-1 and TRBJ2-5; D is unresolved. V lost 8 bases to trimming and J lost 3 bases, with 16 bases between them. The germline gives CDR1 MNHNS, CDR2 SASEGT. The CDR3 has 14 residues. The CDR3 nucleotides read TGTGCCAGCGGTCCAAGGACGGTCAAAGAGACCCAGTACTTC. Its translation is CASGPRTVKETQYF.

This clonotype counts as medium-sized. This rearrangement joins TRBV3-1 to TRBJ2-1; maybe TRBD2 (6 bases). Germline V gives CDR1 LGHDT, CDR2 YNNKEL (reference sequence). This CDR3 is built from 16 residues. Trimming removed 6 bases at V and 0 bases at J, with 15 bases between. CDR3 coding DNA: TGTGCCAGCAGTCCGCAAGCGGGCCGCTCCTACAATGAGCAGTTCTTC. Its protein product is CASSPQAGRSYNEQFF.

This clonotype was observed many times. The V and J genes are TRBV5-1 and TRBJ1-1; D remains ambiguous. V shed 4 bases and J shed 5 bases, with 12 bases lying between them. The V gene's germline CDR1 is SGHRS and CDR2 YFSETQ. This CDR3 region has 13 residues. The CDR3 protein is CASSEGSGTEAFF. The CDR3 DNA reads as TGCGCCAGCAGCGAGGGCTCGGGAACTGAAGCTTTCTTT.

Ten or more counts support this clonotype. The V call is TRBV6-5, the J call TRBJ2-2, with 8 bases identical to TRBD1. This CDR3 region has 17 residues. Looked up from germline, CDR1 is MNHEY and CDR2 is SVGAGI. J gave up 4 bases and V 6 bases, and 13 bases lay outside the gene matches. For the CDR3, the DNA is TGTGCCAGCAGCCAAACAGGGGGAACTAGAGGCACCGGGGAGCTGTTTTTT. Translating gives CASSQTGGTRGTGELFF.

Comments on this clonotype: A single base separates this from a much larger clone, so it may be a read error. CDR3 region: CASSCSRATPAPPNIQYF. CDR3 in DNA: TGTGCCAGCAGTTGCTCCCGGGCCACCCCAGCGCCACCCAACATTCAGTACTTC. The chain links TRBV6-5 to TRBJ2-4; no definite D call. V was shortened by 4 bases and J by 7 bases, with 26 bases between the two germline ends. This CDR3 is built from 18 residues. Germline CDR1 MNHEY, CDR2 SVGAGI.

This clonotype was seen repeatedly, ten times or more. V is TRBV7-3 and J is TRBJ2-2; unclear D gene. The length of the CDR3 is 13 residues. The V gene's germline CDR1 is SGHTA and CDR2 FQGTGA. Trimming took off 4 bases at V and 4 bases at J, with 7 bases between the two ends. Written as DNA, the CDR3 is TGTGCCAGCAGCTCCCAACGCACCGGGGAGCTGTTTTTT. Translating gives CASSSQRTGELFF.

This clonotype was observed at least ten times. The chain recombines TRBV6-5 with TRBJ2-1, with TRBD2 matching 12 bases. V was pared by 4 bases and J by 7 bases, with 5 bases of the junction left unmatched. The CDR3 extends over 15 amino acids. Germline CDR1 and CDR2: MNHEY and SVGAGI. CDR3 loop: CASSSVLAGGNEQFF. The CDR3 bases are TGTGCCAGCAGTTCTGTACTAGCGGGAGGTAATGAGCAGTTCTTC.

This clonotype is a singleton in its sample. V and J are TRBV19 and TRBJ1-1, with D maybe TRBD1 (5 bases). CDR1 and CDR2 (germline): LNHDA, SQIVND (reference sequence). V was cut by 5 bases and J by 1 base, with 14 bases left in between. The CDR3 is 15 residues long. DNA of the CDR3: TGTGCCAGTAGTCCCTGGGGAGGGGCGAACACTGAAGCTTTCTTT. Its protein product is CASSPWGGANTEAFF.

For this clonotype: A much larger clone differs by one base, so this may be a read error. DNA of the CDR3: TGTGCCAGCAGCTCACCGGGACAGGGATATGAGACCCAGCACTTC. This codes for CASSSPGQGYETQHF. The chain uses TRBV28 and TRBJ2-5; 9 nucleotides align to TRBD1. The CDR3 extends over 15 amino acids. Germline-derived CDR1 and CDR2 are MDHEN and SYDVKM.